This T cell receptor (beta chain) came from a study of identifying expanded T cells in peripheral blood. This clone showed up just a few times. Looked up from germline, CDR1 is GTSNPN and CDR2 is SVGIG (reference sequence). V lost 2 bases, J lost 6 bases, and 9 bases stayed unmatched. The CDR3 has 14 amino acids. Repertoires were generated with immunoSEQ multiplex PCR, while TCRdb's copy carries only in-frame clones and drops some. Of 100,000 to 110,000 clones in the sample, over 75% were seen once. This receptor was obtained from a person aged 18-70 years in good health. This chain uses TRBV30 with TRBJ1-1; 7 bases agree with TRBD1. The sequenced material came from blood. The chain's CDR3 is CAWSRDSGIAEAFF. The CDR3 DNA follows: TGTGCCTGGAGTCGGGACAGTGGGATCGCTGAAGCTTTCTTT.